Listed here are 9 T cell receptor beta chains from one sample, sequenced in a study of identical twins (dated by TCRdb to about 2016). The library came from 5' RACE. TCRdb records Illumina HiSeq 2000 as the sequencer. TCRdb reanalyzed the raw reads on its own, using fastp at Q25 for trimming and MiXCR for clone calling, and kept in-frame beta chains. Rows with one shared CDR3 protein collapse into an entry with the most common genes and DNA. Counted in this sample were fewer than 250,000 distinct CDR3 sequences; approximately 7.3% of them appeared once. The top ten constitute more than 5% of the sample. The same data also contributed to another study, on yellow fever vaccine responses in identical twins.

Input material: CD8+ T cells sorted from blood. The receptors originated from a woman younger than 35 in good health.

This clonotype was found many times. The rearrangement links TRBV6-5 to TRBJ2-3, with 12 positions matching TRBD2. Trimming removed 0 bases from V and 3 bases from J; junction bases left unmatched: 4. Germline values: CDR1 MNHEY, CDR2 SVGAGI. The CDR3 has 17 amino acids. The CDR3 DNA reads as TGTGCCAGCAGTTACTCAGGCGGACTAGCGGGGACAGATACGCAGTATTTT. It yields the protein CASSYSGGLAGTDTQYF.

This clonotype was detected many times. The chain couples TRBV4-1 to TRBJ1-1; D ambiguous. This CDR3 spans 15 amino acids. Trimming took 3 bases from V and 3 from J, leaving 14 bases between them. Germline CDR1 reads MGHRA; CDR2 reads YSYEKL. In nucleotides, the CDR3 is TGCGCCAGCAGCCAGCGAAATATGGGGTACACTGAAGCTTTCTTT. Translation gives CASSQRNMGYTEAFF.

This clonotype was observed at least ten times. The chain recombines TRBV6-1 with TRBJ2-2; D is unclear. The CDR3 extends over 12 amino acids. V was cut by 6 bases and J by 2 bases, with 4 bases left in between. In germline, CDR1 is MNHNS, CDR2 SASEGT. This CDR3 is CASRENTGELFF. In DNA, the CDR3 is TGTGCCAGCAGAGAAAACACCGGGGAGCTGTTTTTT.

In this sample, this clonotype turned up a few times. CDR3 in amino acids: CASSERGTGDTQYF. The CDR3 nucleotides are TGTGCCAGCAGTGAACGAGGGACGGGAGATACGCAGTATTTT. The rearrangement links TRBV6-1 to TRBJ2-3; the D gene could be TRBD1 or TRBD2 (5 bases each). CDR1 is MNHNS and CDR2 is SASEGT in the germline V gene. This CDR3 is built from 14 residues. Trimming cost V 2 bases and J 5 bases, with 11 bases left between them.

This clonotype has a handful of counts. The rearrangement uses TRBV20-1 and TRBJ2-7, with D unresolved. The CDR3 sequence is 13 residues long. The V gene's germline CDR1 is DFQATT and CDR2 SNEGSKA (reference sequence). V was trimmed by 0 bases and J by 3 bases, leaving 9 bases between them. The CDR3 protein is CSARDVQVYEQYV. As DNA, the CDR3 is TGCAGTGCTAGAGATGTCCAGGTCTACGAGCAGTACGTC.

This chain connects TRBV18 to TRBJ1-2, with D possibly TRBD1 on 6 matching bases. Germline loops: CDR1 KGHSH, CDR2 LQKENI. CDR3 length: 16 amino acids. The V end lost 0 bases, the J end lost 4 bases, and 15 bases lay between the germline ends. The CDR3 region is CASSPPAQGMVYGYTF. DNA of the CDR3: TGTGCCAGCTCACCACCGGCACAGGGTATGGTCTATGGCTACACCTTC.

This clonotype has more than one count but fewer than ten. The chain uses TRBV15 and TRBJ2-2, with TRBD1 identical over 7 bases. CDR1 and CDR2 from the germline V gene are LNHNV and YYDKDF (reference sequence). Trimming removed 5 bases from V and 1 base from J; junction bases left unmatched: 7. CDR3 length: 16 amino acids. CDR3 sequence reads: CATSAMGQLNTGELFF. CDR3 in DNA: TGTGCCACCAGCGCGATGGGACAGTTGAACACCGGGGAGCTGTTTTTT.

This clonotype was found many times. CDR3 DNA sequence: TGCGCCAGCAGCCAAGATAGTAGCGGAGCCTACAATGAGCAGTTCTTC. Translating it yields CASSQDSSGAYNEQFF. The chain recombines TRBV4-1 with TRBJ2-1; D perhaps matches TRBD2 (6 bases). The CDR3 has 16 residues. The germline gives CDR1 MGHRA, CDR2 YSYEKL. V shed 0 bases and J shed 2 bases, with 11 bases lying between them.

The chain has TRBV9 and TRBJ2-1; 11 positions match TRBD2. The germline CDR1 and CDR2 sequences are SGDLS and YYNGEE. V lost 2 bases to trimming and J lost 5 bases; unmatched junction nucleotides: 15. CDR3 length equals 19 residues. The DNA for the CDR3 is TGTGCCAGCAGCGTGGGGACTAGCGGATACCTTCGGCCCAACAATGAGCAGTTCTTC. Its translation is CASSVGTSGYLRPNNEQFF.